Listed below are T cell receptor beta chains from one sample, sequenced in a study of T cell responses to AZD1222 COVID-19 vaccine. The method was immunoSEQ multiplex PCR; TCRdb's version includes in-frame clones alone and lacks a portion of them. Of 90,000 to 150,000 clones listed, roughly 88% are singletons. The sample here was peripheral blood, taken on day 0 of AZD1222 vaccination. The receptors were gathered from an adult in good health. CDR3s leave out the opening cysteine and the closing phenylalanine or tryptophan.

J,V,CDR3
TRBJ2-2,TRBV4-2,ASSQEGLAGVNTGELF
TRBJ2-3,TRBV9,ASSPMDRQGADTQY
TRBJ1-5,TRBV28,ASSFGPPDQPQH
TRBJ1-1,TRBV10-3,AISEGPPNTEAF
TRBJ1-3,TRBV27,ASSPGPGLGNTIY
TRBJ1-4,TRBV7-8,ASSLNSRENEKLF
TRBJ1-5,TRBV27,ASSLSPGGPGNQPQH
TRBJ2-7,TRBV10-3,AISSRGQRYEQY
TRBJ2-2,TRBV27,ASSLGAGGHTGELF
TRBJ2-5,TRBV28,ASSFGTEVQGAQY
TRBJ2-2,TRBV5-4,ASSPGNPNTGELF
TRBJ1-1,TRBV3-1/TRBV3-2,ASSPVGGGTEAF
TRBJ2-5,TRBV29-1,SARTPATQY
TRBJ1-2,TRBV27,ASSGGEGLAGGYT
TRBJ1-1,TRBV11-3,ASSPRRRGINTEAF
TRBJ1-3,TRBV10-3,AISRDGGRKSGNTIY
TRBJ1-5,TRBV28,ASSLVQNSNQPQH
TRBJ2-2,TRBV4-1,ASSPRVPHANTGELF
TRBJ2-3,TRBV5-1,ASSLPLGDTQY
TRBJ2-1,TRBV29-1,SVEEGVHEQF
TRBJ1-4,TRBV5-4,ASSSGTSFSGEKLF
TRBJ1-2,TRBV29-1,SVGALTGGDYGYT
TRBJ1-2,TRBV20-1,SASETGAINYGYT
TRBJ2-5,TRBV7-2,ASSLDLGGETQY
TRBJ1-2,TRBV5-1,ASSLGGNYGYT
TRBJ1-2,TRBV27,ASSSLDSLYGYT
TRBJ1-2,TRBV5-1,ASSLREGLYGYT
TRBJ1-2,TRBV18,ASSPDTGGNYGYT
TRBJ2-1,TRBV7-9,ASSLGGSEQF
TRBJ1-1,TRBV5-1,ASSLRPKSNTEAF
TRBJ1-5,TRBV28,ASSHGGGEVPQH
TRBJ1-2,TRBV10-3,AIRATTGKVGGYT
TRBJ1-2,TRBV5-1,ASSSGGPAGGYT
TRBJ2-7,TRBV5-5,ASSLRTAGSYEQY
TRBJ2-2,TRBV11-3,ASSRRGGELF
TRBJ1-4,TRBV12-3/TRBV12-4,ASRFGSNEKLF
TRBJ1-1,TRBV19,ASSIGGTNTEAF
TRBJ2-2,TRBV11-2,ASSSARARYTGELF
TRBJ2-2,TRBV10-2,ASKVSGDTGELF
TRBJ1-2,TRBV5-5,ASSLVGGHISGYT
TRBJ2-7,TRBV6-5,ASRPTTTRGGEQY
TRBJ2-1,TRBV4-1,ASSQSWLAGNGNEQF
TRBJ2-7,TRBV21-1,ASRAYEQY
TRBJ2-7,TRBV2,ASSGNSGGYEQY
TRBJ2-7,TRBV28,ASRGGGAEQY
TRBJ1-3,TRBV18,ASSPLSRRSGNTIY
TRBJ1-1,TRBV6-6,ASSWGQGVGKEAF
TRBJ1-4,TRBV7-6,ASSLGGQGAANEKLF